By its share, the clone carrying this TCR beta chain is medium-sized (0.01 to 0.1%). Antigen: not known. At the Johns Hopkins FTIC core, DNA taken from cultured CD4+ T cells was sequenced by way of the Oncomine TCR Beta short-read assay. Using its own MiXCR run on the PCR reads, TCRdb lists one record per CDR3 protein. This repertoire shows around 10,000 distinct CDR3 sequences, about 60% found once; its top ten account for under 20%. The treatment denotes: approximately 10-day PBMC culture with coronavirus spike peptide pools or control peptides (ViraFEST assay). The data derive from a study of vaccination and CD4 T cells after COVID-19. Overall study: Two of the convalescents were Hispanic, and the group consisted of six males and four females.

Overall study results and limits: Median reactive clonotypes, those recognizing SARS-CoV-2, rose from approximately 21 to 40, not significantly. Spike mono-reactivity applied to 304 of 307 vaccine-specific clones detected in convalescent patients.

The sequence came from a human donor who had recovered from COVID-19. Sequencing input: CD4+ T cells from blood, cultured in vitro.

Written as DNA, the CDR3 is TGTGCCAGCAGTCCAGCCGGACAGGGGGCGTCTGGGGACACCGGGGAGCTGTTTTTT. This sequence encodes CASSPAGQGASGDTGELFF. The J gene is TRBJ2-2, the V gene TRBV2; 11 bases line up with TRBD1. CDR1 is SNHLY and CDR2 is FYNNEI in the germline V gene. With V trimmed by 5 bases and J by 3 bases, 14 bases remained unmatched. This CDR3 contains 19 residues.